A selection of T cell receptor beta chains follows, all from one sample in a study of blood T cell repertoires in COVID-19. The table came from immunoSEQ multiplex PCR; TCRdb's copy has only in-frame clones and leaves some out. The top ten clones hold more than 3.5% of a sample with approximately 270,000 clones, approximately 85% of them seen once. The sequencing sample was made of PBMCs or T cells enriched from blood (not recorded which). Receptor source: a woman in her 30s who had recovered from COVID-19. CDR3s include the opening cysteine and the closing phenylalanine or tryptophan. D genes are given only for firm matches. Size is stated for part of the rows, as once, few or many counts, or as a class when the clone is expanded.

abundance	j_gene	d_gene	v_gene	CDR3nt	CDR3aa
NA	TRBJ2-5	TRBD2	TRBV19	TGTGCCAGTGGGGCGGCTAGCGGGGGCCAAGAGACCCAGTACTTC	CASGAASGGQETQYF
few	TRBJ1-1	TRBD1	TRBV7-8	TGTGCCAGCAGTTTGGACAGGGAGGCTTTCTTT	CASSLDREAFF
NA	TRBJ1-1	NA	TRBV28	TGTGCCAGCAATCCTGGGGGGGGCGCGGAGTACACTGAAGCTTTCTTT	CASNPGGGAEYTEAFF
NA	TRBJ1-2	NA	TRBV6-5	TGTGCCAGCAGTTACTCGACAGGTTCTAACTATGGCTACACCTTC	CASSYSTGSNYGYTF
NA	TRBJ2-7	TRBD1	TRBV11-2	TGTGCCAGCAGCCCGGGACAGGGCCGGAGGGAGCAGTACTTC	CASSPGQGRREQYF
NA	TRBJ1-1	TRBD1	TRBV28	TGTGCCAGCAGTTTGGGGGACAGTCGCCTAGAAGCTTTCTTT	CASSLGDSRLEAFF
once	TRBJ2-1	NA	TRBV24-1	TGTGCCACCAGTGATGGGGGGCGGGGGTACAATGAGCAGTTCTTC	CATSDGGRGYNEQFF
NA	TRBJ2-7	TRBD2	TRBV10-3	TGTGCCATCAGTGCAGGACTAGCGTGGGCGCACGAGCAGTACTTC	CAISAGLAWAHEQYF
NA	TRBJ2-7	TRBD1	TRBV12-3/TRBV12-4	TGTGCCAGCGCTACAGGGGGTGTCTACGAGCAGTACTTC	CASATGGVYEQYF
few	TRBJ1-6	TRBD1	TRBV4-2	TGTGCCAGCAGCCAAGATCGGGACAGGGCAAATTCACCCCTCCACTTT	CASSQDRDRANSPLHF
NA	TRBJ2-7	NA	TRBV7-2	TGTGCCAGCAGCTTAGAAGGGGGTACAGGCGAGCAGTACTTC	CASSLEGGTGEQYF
NA	TRBJ2-2	TRBD2	TRBV5-1	TGCGCCAGCTCTACTAGCGGGGGCCGGGAGCTGTTTTTT	CASSTSGGRELFF
NA	TRBJ2-5	TRBD1	TRBV28	TGTGCCAGCAAGGGGGACAGCCAAGAGACCCAGTACTTC	CASKGDSQETQYF
NA	TRBJ2-1	TRBD2	TRBV4-1	TGCGCCAGCAGCCATGCCCTGGGACTAGCGGGGGGTAGTGAGCAGTTCTTC	CASSHALGLAGGSEQFF
once	TRBJ1-2	NA	TRBV28	TGTGCCAGCGACGTGAGGGGGAAGAATAACTATGGCTACACCTTC	CASDVRGKNNYGYTF
once	TRBJ2-7	NA	TRBV7-9	TGTGCCAGCAGCTCGGTACTGATCCCACCTTCTAGTTACGAGCAGTACTTC	CASSSVLIPPSSYEQYF
NA	TRBJ2-4	TRBD2	TRBV28	TGTGCCAGCAGTTTTGGCGCGGGGGGGGACATTCAGTACTTC	CASSFGAGGDIQYF
NA	TRBJ2-2	TRBD1	TRBV9	TGTGCCAGCAGCGGGGACAGGGGGAACACCGGGGAGCTGTTTTTT	CASSGDRGNTGELFF
NA	TRBJ1-5	TRBD1	TRBV7-8	TGTGCCAGCAGCTTCCGACAGGGCAGACAGCCCCAGCATTTT	CASSFRQGRQPQHF
NA	TRBJ2-5	NA	TRBV5-5	TGTGCCAGCAGCTTTATCAGGGGCGACCAAGAGACCCAGTACTTC	CASSFIRGDQETQYF
few	TRBJ1-2	NA	TRBV6-1	TGTGCCAGCAGTGAAAATTCTAGGGGGGGACACTATGGCTACACCTTC	CASSENSRGGHYGYTF
NA	TRBJ1-1	TRBD1	TRBV14	TGTGCCAGCAGCAGACAGGGGAACACTGAAGCTTTCTTT	CASSRQGNTEAFF
NA	TRBJ1-1	NA	TRBV7-6	TGTGCCAGCAGCTTAGGCGCCCTCACTGAAGCTTTCTTT	CASSLGALTEAFF
once	TRBJ2-2	TRBD1	TRBV12-5	TGTGCTGGCCCGAATCCCGTGGCAGGGGGGAACACCGGGGAGCTGTTTTTT	CAGPNPVAGGNTGELFF
NA	TRBJ2-2	NA	TRBV28	TGTGCCAGCAGTTTTGGGCAGAGGGTGAACACCGGGGAGCTGTTTTTT	CASSFGQRVNTGELFF
NA	TRBJ1-2	NA	TRBV29-1	TGCAGCGTTGAAGGCCATTCCCCTGACTCGGTAGGAGGAAACTATGGCTACACCTTC	CSVEGHSPDSVGGNYGYTF
NA	TRBJ2-3	TRBD2	TRBV19	TGTGCCAGTAGTATCGTCGGGACTAGTCTCACAGATACGCAGTATTTT	CASSIVGTSLTDTQYF
NA	TRBJ1-5	TRBD1	TRBV6-1	TGTGCCAGCAGCGAAGGACAGGGCGATGTCAATCAGCCCCAGCATTTT	CASSEGQGDVNQPQHF